Below are 19 T cell receptor beta chains sequenced from a single sample in a study of immune heterogeneity within non-small cell lung tumors. Multiplex PCR amplified the TCR beta CDR3 region. Its first round ran for around 10 cycles with 32 V and 13 J primers. TCRdb independently ran MiXCR on the multiplex PCR reads; one entry per CDR3 protein. The data hold some 9,300 distinct CDR3 sequences, with 31% observed a single time. Per sample, 600 ng of bulk tumor genomic DNA was the template used. Surgeons took several biopsies per primary tumor, spaced far apart, during surgery. Patients underwent curative surgery for untreated, newly diagnosed non-small cell lung cancer. The sequencing input was lung tumor tissue. All receptors derive from a man in his fifties or sixties with non-small cell lung cancer.

V usage is TRBV30 and J usage is TRBJ1-5; D call uncertain. V was pared by 4 bases and J by 7 bases, with 14 bases between. Germline CDR1 is GTSNPN and CDR2 is SVGIG (reference sequence). The CDR3 covers 13 residues. CDR3 in DNA: TGTGCCTGGACCTCGAAGGGTGGCCAGCCCCAGCATTTT. This sequence encodes CAWTSKGGQPQHF.

This clonotype was seen repeatedly, ten times or more. The genes are TRBV3-1 and TRBJ2-3; no clear D gene. This CDR3 has 14 amino acids. From germline, CDR1 is LGHDT and CDR2 YNNKEL (reference sequence). The V gene lost 1 base and the J gene lost 2 bases, with 7 bases spanning the gap. CDR3 residues: CASSQGSTTDTQYF. The CDR3 coding sequence is TGTGCCAGCAGCCAAGGTTCTACCACAGATACGCAGTATTTT.

The V call is TRBV3-2, the J call TRBJ2-1; whether TRBD2, the table's D call, matches the DNA was not checked. TRBV3-2 constitutes a pseudogene. CDR3 length equals 13 residues. CDR3 nucleotide sequence: TGTGCCAGGCTCGTTCTAGCGTTTAATGAGCAGTTCTTC. Protein sequence: CARLVLAFNEQFF.

This clonotype was counted many times. V gene TRBV11-2 combines with J gene TRBJ2-5; 10 nucleotides align to TRBD1. The germline V gene encodes CDR1 SGHAT and CDR2 FQNNGV. The CDR3 is 19 residues long. V shed 0 bases and J 5 bases; nucleotides not matched to a gene: 15. CDR3 bases: TGTGCCAGCAGCTTAGATTGGATCGCGACAGGGGGCTGGATTGAGACCCAGTACTTC. It encodes CASSLDWIATGGWIETQYF.

This clonotype has ten or more counts. The chain has TRBV25-1 and TRBJ1-3; D not certain. Per the germline V gene, CDR1 is MGHDK and CDR2 is SYGVNS. The CDR3 runs 13 residues. The V end lost 5 bases, the J end lost 4 bases, and 9 bases lay between the germline ends. CDR3: CASSPAGGNTIYF. CDR3 sequence (DNA): TGTGCCAGCAGTCCCGCGGGAGGAAACACCATATATTTT. Looking up the rest from reference TRBV25-1 and TRBJ1-3 gives the full variable domain: EADIYQTPRYLVIGTGKKITLECSQTMGHDKMYWYQQDPGMELHLIHYSYGVNSTEKGDLSSESTVSRIRTEHFPLTLESARPSHTSQYLCASSPAGGNTIYFGEGSWLTVV.

The genes are TRBV9 and TRBJ2-1; the D is unclear. V was clipped by 0 bases and J by 10 bases, with 5 bases between them. Germline-derived CDR1 and CDR2 are SGDLS and YYNGEE. The CDR3 is 11 residues long. As DNA, the CDR3 is TGTGCCAGCAGCGTAGGTCCAGAGCAGTTCTTC. Its protein product is CASSVGPEQFF.

This clonotype was counted many times. V is TRBV18 and J is TRBJ1-1; D possibly corresponds to TRBD1 (6 bases). CDR1 and CDR2 from the germline V gene are KGHSH and LQKENI. This CDR3 comprises 14 residues. V was shortened by 5 bases and J by 5 bases, with 15 bases between the two germline ends. In DNA form, the CDR3 reads TGTGCCAGCTCATCAATCCAGGGGAGAACTGAAGCTTTCTTT. The encoded protein is CASSSIQGRTEAFF. Full variable domain (outside the CDR3, taken from reference TRBV18 and TRBJ1-1): NAGVMQNPRHLVRRRGQEARLRCSPMKGHSHVYWYRQLPEEGLKFMVYLQKENIIDESGMPKERFSAEFPKEGPSILRIQQVVRGDSAAYFCASSSIQGRTEAFFGQGTRLTVV.

To note about this clonotype: A much larger clonotype is one base distant, so this may be a read error. The chain has TRBV6-2 or TRBV6-3 and TRBJ2-5, with 11 nucleotides matching TRBD2. Germline assignment: CDR1 MNHEY and CDR2 SVGEGT. This CDR3 spans 17 amino acids. The CDR3 DNA reads as TGTGCCAGCAGTTACTCGATAGGGACTAGCGGAGAAGAGATCCAGTACTTC. Translation: CASSYSIGTSGEEIQYF.

This chain connects TRBV2 to TRBJ2-5; 14 bases are a match to TRBD2. This CDR3 spans 17 amino acids. V was clipped by 4 bases and J by 5 bases; unmatched bases: 9. CDR1 SNHLY and CDR2 FYNNEI come from the germline V gene. The CDR3 sequence is CASSAGTSGSGAETQYF. The CDR3 DNA reads TGTGCCAGCAGTGCCGGGACTAGCGGGAGTGGGGCGGAGACCCAGTACTTC.

The chain employs TRBV2 and TRBJ2-1; 11 bases fit TRBD2. The CDR3 is made up of 15 amino acids. The trim removed 6 bases at V and 7 bases at J, leaving 8 bases unmatched. Germline-derived CDR1 and CDR2 are SNHLY and FYNNEI. The CDR3 DNA is TGTGCCAGCAGCCTAGCGGGAGGAACTGTTAATGAGCAGTTCTTC. Protein: CASSLAGGTVNEQFF. Variable domain in full (rest from reference TRBV2 and TRBJ2-1): EPEVTQTPSHQVTQMGQEVILRCVPISNHLYFYWYRQILGQKVEFLVSFYNNEISEKSEIFDDQFSVERPDGSNFTLKIRSTKLEDSAMYFCASSLAGGTVNEQFFGPGTRLTVL.

This clonotype is medium-sized (0.01 to 0.1%) by share. V and J are TRBV6-4 and TRBJ2-2; weak D call: TRBD1 (6 bases). CDR1 MRHNA and CDR2 SNTAGT come from the germline V gene. Trimming removed 7 bases at V and 5 bases at J, with 17 bases between. The CDR3 is 15 residues long. CDR3 in DNA: TGTGCCAGCAAGGAACGGGACACGCTTACCGGGGAGCTGTTTTTT. It encodes CASKERDTLTGELFF.

This clonotype was counted a few times. The chain combines TRBV5-6 with TRBJ1-2; D is unclear. Germline loops: CDR1 SGHDT, CDR2 YYEEEE. CDR3 length equals 13 residues. Trimming took off 7 bases at V and 4 bases at J, with 14 bases between the two ends. CDR3 sequence: CASAPEGLYGYTF. The CDR3 coding sequence is TGTGCCAGCGCCCCGGAAGGGCTCTATGGCTACACCTTC.

This clonotype was detected ten times or more. The rearrangement joins TRBV6-2 or TRBV6-3 to TRBJ2-1, with D tentatively TRBD2 (6 bases). This CDR3 is 14 amino acids long. Per germline, CDR1 MNHEY and CDR2 SVGEGT. Trimming took 5 bases from V and 4 from J, leaving 12 bases between them. CDR3 nucleotide sequence: TGTGCCAGCAGTCGATCGACTAGATACAATGAGCAGTTCTTC. Its translation: CASSRSTRYNEQFF.

Details on this clonotype: No conserved phenylalanine or tryptophan ends this CDR3, so it is likely a read error. No DNA is shown, since the ends of the CDR3 on it are uncertain; the CDR3 is the one TCRdb lists. Here the CDR3 reads CASSANGDDSIVHTL. This chain links TRBV7-3 with TRBJ1-2; TRBD1, the table's D call, was not compared with the DNA. CDR1 is SGHTA, CDR2 FQGTGA, per germline. The CDR3 is 15 residues long, counting both termini.

This clonotype is termed medium-sized. CDR3 protein: CASSYTGTGGYEQYF. DNA of the CDR3: TGCGCCAGCAGCTATACCGGGACAGGGGGCTACGAGCAGTACTTC. The chain has TRBV5-1 and TRBJ2-7, with 11 bases that match TRBD1. The V and J ends lost 3 bases and 3 bases, in that order; junction bases with no gene match: 5. The CDR3 totals 15 residues. Germline CDR1 SGHRS, CDR2 YFSETQ.

The gene calls are TRBV24-1 and TRBJ2-5; TRBD2 aligns across 8 bases. Per the germline V gene, CDR1 is KGHDR and CDR2 is SFDVKD. There are 18 residues in the CDR3. J was trimmed by 3 bases and V by 3 bases; bases with no gene match: 14. The CDR3 coding sequence is TGTGCCACCAGTGATCCCAAAGCGGGAGACGAGATGGAAGAGACCCAGTACTTC. Encoded protein: CATSDPKAGDEMEETQYF.

This clonotype is termed medium-sized. The V call is TRBV18, the J call TRBJ2-5; 9 bases map to TRBD2. Germline-derived CDR1 and CDR2 are KGHSH and LQKENI. The trim removed 8 bases at V and 2 bases at J, leaving 6 bases unmatched. This CDR3 has 14 amino acids. The CDR3 DNA reads TGTGCCAGCCGCGGACTAGCGTTACAAGAGACCCAGTACTTC. Translated: CASRGLALQETQYF.

This clonotype is classed as medium-sized. The chain joins TRBV19 to TRBJ1-2; tentative D call: TRBD1 (6 bases). Per germline, CDR1 LNHDA and CDR2 SQIVND (reference sequence). CDR3 length: 15 amino acids. V dropped 3 bases and J dropped 7 bases, with 18 bases sitting between them. The DNA of the CDR3 is TGTGCCAGTAGTATTAGGTGGACAGAGAAGAGTGGCTACACCTTC. Translation: CASSIRWTEKSGYTF.

The J gene is TRBJ2-4, the V gene TRBV28; 7 bases map to TRBD1. Germline V CDR1 and CDR2: MDHEN, SYDVKM. The CDR3 consists of 12 residues. The J segment lost 5 bases and the V segment lost 10 bases, leaving 5 bases of the junction unmatched. The CDR3 nucleotides are TGTGCCACTTCCGGGACAGAAAACATTCAGTACTTC. As protein: CATSGTENIQYF.